What follows describes a single T cell receptor beta chain. Its antigen is still unknown. The data derive from a study of identical twins' blood T cells. Study context: Roughly 50 million reads covered about six alpha-chain and about six beta-chain libraries. Whole-study findings and limits: Twins reportedly had markedly more similar V usage than unrelated donors, even among out-of-frame TCRbeta clonotypes.

TCRdb passed the 5' RACE reads through MiXCR, listing each CDR3 protein once. The sample lists 350,000 to 400,000 distinct CDR3 sequences; more than 25% were seen once. Reared together, all three twin pairs probably met the same infectious agents and vaccines. Input material: PBMCs. This receptor was identified in a woman aged 18-55 years in good health.

The CDR3 spells CSLQVNTEAFF. The CDR3 DNA reads as TGCAGCCTCCAGGTGAACACTGAAGCTTTCTTT. The rearrangement joins TRBV29-1 to TRBJ1-1, with no clear D. The germline V gene has CDR1 SQVTM and CDR2 ANQGSEA. The CDR3 extends over 11 amino acids. V lost 8 bases and J lost 0, with 7 bases in between.